The clone carrying this T cell receptor (beta chain) appeared many times. What it binds is unknown. Each diagnosis was grounded in clinical symptoms, serum thyroxine and TRAb, thyroid ultrasound, and orbital computed tomography. PBMCs stemmed from 10 ml fresh peripheral blood. What was amplified from RNA transcripts were TCR beta CDR3 regions. TCR CDR3 underwent first-round RT-PCR with the HTBI primer set. TCRdb processed the multiplex PCR reads anew with MiXCR; each CDR3 protein has one entry. The sample lists about 410,000 distinct CDR3 sequences, 13% to 15% occurring once. Trimming cost V 1 base and J 5 bases, with 3 bases left between them. CDR3 length: 12 residues. The V gene's germline CDR1 is SGHTA and CDR2 FQGNSA. This sample was taken from a study of T cells in Graves' hyperthyroidism and ophthalmopathy. Study background: Peripheral blood was acquired at first diagnosis, ahead of any therapy whatsoever. Study-wide results and limits: Ophthalmopathy could be told apart from stable hyperthyroidism with a 13 V-J model.

The chain has TRBV7-2 and TRBJ2-1; D is ambiguous. This TCR came from a woman younger than 45 with Graves' ophthalmopathy. Source material: blood. The CDR3 DNA reads as TGTGCCAGCAGCTTAGTAAACAATGAGCAGTTCTTC. As protein: CASSLVNNEQFF.